What follows is one T cell receptor beta chain and its context. The antigen remains unidentified. The germline V gene encodes CDR1 KGHSH and CDR2 LQKENI. Trimming cost V 0 bases and J 2 bases, with 8 bases left between them. The CDR3 has 14 residues. The data derive from a study of identical twins. TCRdb ran MiXCR on the 5' RACE reads and lists one entry per CDR3 protein. The sample has about 470,000 distinct CDR3 sequences, roughly a quarter seen once. Study results and limitations: Reduced insertions were recorded for abundant cord blood beta clonotypes, with no such pattern in memory repertoires.

This same sample was also part of a study on T cells expressing NK-cell markers.

The rearrangement uses TRBV18 and TRBJ2-7; unclear D gene. This TCR came from a woman aged 18-29 years in good health. The specimen sequenced was CD4+ T cells sorted from blood. The CDR3 here is CASSPPLATYEQYF. CDR3 sequence (DNA): TGTGCCAGCTCACCACCGTTGGCGACCTACGAGCAGTACTTC.